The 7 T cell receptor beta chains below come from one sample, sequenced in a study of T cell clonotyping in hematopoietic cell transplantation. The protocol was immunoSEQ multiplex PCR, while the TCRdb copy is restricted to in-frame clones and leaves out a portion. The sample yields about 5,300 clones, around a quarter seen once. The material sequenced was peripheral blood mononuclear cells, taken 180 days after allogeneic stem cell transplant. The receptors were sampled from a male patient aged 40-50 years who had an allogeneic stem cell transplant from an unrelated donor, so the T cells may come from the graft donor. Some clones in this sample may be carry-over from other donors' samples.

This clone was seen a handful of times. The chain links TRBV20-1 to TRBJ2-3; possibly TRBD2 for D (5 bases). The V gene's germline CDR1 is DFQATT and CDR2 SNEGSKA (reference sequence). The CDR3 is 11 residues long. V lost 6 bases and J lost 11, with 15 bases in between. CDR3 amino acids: CSAEGNEGQYF. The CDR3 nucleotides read TGCAGTGCCGAGGGTAACGAGGGGCAGTATTTT.

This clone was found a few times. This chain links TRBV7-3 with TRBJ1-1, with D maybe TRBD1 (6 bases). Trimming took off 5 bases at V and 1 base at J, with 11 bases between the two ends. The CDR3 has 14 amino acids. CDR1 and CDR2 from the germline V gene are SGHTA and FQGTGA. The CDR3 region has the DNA TGTGCCAGCAGCAGGGGGGGCCAGAACACTGAAGCTTTCTTT. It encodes CASSRGGQNTEAFF.

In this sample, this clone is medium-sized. CDR3 protein: CASSSRGQGRAWPYEQYF. The CDR3 region has the DNA TGTGCCAGCAGCTCAAGGGGACAGGGGAGAGCTTGGCCCTACGAGCAGTACTTC. This chain joins TRBV5-4 and TRBJ2-7; 10 bases line up with TRBD1. The CDR3 length is 18 residues. V shed 3 bases, J shed 2 bases, and the junction held 14 bases outside the gene matches. The germline CDR1 and CDR2 sequences are SGHNT and YYREEE (reference sequence).

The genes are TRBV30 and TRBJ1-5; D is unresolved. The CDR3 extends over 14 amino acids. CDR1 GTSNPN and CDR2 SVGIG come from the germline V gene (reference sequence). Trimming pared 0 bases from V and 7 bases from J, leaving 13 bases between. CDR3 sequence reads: CAWSVRGGGQPQHF. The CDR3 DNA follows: TGTGCCTGGAGTGTACGGGGTGGTGGCCAGCCCCAGCATTTT.

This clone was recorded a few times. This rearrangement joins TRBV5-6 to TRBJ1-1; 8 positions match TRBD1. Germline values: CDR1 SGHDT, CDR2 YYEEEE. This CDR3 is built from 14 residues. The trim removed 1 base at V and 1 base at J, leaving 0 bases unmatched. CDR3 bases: TGTGCCAGCAGCTTGACAGGGGGGAACACTGAAGCTTTCTTT. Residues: CASSLTGGNTEAFF.

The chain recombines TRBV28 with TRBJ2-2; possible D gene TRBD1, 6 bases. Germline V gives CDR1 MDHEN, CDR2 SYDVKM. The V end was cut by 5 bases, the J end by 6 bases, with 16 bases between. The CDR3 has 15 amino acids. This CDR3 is CASSGGLSVAGELFF. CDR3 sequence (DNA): TGTGCCAGCAGTGGGGGCTTATCCGTCGCCGGGGAGCTGTTTTTT.

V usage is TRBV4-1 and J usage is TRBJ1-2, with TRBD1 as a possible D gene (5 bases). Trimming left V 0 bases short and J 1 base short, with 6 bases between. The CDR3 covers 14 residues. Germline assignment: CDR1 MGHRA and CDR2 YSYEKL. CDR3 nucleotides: TGCGCCAGCAGCCAAGATAGGGGTAACTATGGCTACACCTTC. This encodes CASSQDRGNYGYTF.